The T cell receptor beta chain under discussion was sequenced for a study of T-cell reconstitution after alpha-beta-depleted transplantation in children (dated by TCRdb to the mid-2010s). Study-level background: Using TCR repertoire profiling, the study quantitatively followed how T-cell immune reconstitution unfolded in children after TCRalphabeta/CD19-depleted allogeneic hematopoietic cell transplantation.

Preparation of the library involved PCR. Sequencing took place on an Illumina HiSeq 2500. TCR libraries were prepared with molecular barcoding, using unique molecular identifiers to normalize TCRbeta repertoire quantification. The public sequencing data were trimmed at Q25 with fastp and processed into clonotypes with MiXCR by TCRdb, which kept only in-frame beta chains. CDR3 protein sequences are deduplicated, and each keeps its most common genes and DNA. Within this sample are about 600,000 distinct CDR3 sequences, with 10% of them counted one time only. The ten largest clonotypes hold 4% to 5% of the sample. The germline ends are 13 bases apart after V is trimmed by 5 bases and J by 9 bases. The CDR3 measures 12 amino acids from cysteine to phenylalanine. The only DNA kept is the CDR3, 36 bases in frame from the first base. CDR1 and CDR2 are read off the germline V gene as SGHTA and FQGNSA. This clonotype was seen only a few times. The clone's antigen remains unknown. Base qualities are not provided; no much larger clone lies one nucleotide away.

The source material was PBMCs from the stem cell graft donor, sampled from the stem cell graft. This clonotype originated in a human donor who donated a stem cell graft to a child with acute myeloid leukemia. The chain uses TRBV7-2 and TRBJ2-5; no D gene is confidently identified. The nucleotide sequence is TGTGCCAGCAGCCCCCAGAACCGGGCCCAGTACTTC. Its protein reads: CASSPQNRAQYF.